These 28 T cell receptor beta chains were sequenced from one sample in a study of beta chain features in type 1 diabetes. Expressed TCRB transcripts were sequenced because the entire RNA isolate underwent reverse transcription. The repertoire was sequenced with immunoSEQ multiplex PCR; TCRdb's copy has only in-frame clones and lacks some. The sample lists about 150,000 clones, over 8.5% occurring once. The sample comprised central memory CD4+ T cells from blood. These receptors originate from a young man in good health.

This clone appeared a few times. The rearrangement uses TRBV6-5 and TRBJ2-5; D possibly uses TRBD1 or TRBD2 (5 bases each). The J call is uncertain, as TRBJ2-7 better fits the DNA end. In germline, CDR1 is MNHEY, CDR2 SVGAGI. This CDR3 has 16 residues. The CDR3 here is CASSYGGGARGYEQYF. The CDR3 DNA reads TGTGCCAGCAGTTACGGTGGCGGAGCGAGGGGCTACGAGCAGTACTTC.

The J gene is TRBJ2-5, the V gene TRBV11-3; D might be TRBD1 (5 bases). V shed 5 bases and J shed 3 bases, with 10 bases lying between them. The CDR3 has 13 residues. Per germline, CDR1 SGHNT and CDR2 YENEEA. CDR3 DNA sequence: TGTGCCAGCAGCGCTCCAGGGAAAGAGACCCAGTACTTC. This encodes CASSAPGKETQYF. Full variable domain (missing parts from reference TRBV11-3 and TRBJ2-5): EAGVVQSPRYKIIEKKQPVAFWCNPISGHNTLYWYLQNLGQGPELLIRYENEEAVDDSQLPKDRFSAERLKGVDSTLKIQPAELGDSAVYLCASSAPGKETQYFGPGTRLLVL.

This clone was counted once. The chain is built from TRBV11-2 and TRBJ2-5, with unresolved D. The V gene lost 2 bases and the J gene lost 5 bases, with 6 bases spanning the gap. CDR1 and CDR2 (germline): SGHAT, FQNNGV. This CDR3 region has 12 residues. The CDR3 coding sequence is TGTGCCAGCAGCTTAATGCGGGAGACCCAGTACTTC. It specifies CASSLMRETQYF. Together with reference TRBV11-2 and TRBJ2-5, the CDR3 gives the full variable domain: EAGVAQSPRYKIIEKRQSVAFWCNPISGHATLYWYQQILGQGPKLLIQFQNNGVVDDSQLPKDRFSAERLKGVDSTLKIQPAKLEDSAVYLCASSLMRETQYFGPGTRLLVL.

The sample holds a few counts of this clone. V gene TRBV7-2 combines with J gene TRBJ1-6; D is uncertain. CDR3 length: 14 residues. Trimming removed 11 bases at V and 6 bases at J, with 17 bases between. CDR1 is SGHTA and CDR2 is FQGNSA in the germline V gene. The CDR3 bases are TGTGCCGTCGACGAGGCGGGTCCTAATTCACCCCTCCACTTT. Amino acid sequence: CAVDEAGPNSPLHF.

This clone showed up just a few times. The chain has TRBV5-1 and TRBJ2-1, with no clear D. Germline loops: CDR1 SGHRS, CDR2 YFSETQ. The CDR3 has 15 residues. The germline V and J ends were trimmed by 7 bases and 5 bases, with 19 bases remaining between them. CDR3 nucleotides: TGCGCCAGCGAACGAGACGGGTCCCCAAACAATGAGCAGTTCTTC. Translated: CASERDGSPNNEQFF.

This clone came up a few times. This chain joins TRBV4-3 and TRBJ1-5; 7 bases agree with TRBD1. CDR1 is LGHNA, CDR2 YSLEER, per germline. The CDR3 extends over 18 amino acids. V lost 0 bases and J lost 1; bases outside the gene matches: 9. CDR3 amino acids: CASSQDLAGGTSNQPQHF. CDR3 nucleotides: TGCGCCAGCAGCCAAGATTTGGCAGGGGGGACCAGCAATCAGCCCCAGCATTTT.

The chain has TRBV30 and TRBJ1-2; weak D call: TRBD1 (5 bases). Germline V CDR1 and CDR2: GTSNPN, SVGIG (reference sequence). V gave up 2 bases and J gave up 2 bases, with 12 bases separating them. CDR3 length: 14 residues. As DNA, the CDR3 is TGTGCCTGGAGTCGCGGGACCGCGAACTATGGCTACACCTTC. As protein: CAWSRGTANYGYTF.

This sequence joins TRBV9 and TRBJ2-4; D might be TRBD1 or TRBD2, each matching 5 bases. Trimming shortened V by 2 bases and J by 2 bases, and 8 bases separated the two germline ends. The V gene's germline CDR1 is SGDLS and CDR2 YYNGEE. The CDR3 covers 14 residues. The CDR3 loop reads CASSVGVTKNIQYF. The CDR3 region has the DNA TGTGCCAGCAGCGTGGGGGTCACCAAAAACATTCAGTACTTC. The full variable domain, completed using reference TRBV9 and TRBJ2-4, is DSGVTQTPKHLITATGQRVTLRCSPRSGDLSVYWYQQSLDQGLQFLIQYYNGEERAKGNILERFSAQQFPDLHSELNLSSLELGDSALYFCASSVGVTKNIQYFGAGTRLSVL.

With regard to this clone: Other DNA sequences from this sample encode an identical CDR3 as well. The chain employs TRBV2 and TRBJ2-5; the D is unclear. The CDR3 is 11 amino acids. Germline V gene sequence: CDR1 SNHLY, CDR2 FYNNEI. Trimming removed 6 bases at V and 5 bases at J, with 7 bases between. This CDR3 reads CASRPEETQYF. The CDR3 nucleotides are TGTGCCAGCAGGCCCGAGGAGACCCAGTACTTC.

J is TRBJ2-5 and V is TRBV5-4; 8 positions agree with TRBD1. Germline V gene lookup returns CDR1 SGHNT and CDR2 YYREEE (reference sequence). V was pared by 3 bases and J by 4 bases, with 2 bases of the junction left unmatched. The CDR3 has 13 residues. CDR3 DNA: TGTGCCAGCAGCTACGGACAGGGAGAGACCCAGTACTTC. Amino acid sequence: CASSYGQGETQYF.

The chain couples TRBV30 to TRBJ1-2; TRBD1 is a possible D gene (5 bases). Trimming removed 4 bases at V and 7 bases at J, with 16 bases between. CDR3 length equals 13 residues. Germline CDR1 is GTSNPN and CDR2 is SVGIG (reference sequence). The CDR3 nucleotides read TGTGCCTGGACGTCCGGGGCAGAACGTGGCTACACCTTC. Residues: CAWTSGAERGYTF.

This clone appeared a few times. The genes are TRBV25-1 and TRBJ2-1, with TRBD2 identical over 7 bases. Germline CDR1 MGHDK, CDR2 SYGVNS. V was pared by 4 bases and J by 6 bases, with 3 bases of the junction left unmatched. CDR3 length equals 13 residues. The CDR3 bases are TGTGCCAGCAGTGGGACTAGTTTCAATGAGCAGTTCTTC. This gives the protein CASSGTSFNEQFF.

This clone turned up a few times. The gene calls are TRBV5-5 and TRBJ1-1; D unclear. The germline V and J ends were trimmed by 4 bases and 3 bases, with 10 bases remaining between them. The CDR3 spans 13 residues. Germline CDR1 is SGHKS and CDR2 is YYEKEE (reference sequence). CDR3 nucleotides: TGTGCCAGCAGCCTCTCCGGGGACACTGAAGCTTTCTTT. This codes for CASSLSGDTEAFF.

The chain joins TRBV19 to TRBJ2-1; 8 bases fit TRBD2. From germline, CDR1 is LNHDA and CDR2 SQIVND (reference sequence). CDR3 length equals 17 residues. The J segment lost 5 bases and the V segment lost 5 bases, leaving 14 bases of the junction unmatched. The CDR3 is CASSPAAGTRGNNEQFF. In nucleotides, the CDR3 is TGTGCCAGTAGTCCCGCTGCCGGGACTAGAGGGAACAATGAGCAGTTCTTC.

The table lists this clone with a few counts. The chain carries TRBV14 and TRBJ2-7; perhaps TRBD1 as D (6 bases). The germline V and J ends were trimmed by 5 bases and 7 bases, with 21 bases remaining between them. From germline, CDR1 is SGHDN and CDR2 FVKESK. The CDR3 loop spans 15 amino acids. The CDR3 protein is CASSSGQAWYAEQYF. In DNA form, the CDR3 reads TGTGCCAGCAGCTCGGGACAAGCTTGGTACGCGGAGCAGTACTTC.

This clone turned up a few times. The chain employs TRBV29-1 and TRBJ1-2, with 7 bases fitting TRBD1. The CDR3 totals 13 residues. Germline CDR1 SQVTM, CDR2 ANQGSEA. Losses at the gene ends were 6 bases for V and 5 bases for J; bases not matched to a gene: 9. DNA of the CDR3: TGCAGCGTGGATCCGGGACAGAATTATGGCTACACCTTC. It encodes CSVDPGQNYGYTF.

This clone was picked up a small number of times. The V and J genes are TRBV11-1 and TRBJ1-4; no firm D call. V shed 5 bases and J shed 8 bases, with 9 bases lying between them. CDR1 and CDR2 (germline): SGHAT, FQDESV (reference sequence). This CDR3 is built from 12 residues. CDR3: CASSGVPEKLFF. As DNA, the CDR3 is TGTGCCAGCAGCGGAGTTCCGGAAAAACTGTTTTTT.

DNA of the CDR3: TGTGCCAGCAGCAAGACCCCTCAGGGGGCAGGAACTGAAGCTTTCTTT. Its protein product is CASSKTPQGAGTEAFF. The J gene is TRBJ1-1, the V gene TRBV9; TRBD1 matches 8 bases. V gave up 4 bases and J gave up 5 bases; unmatched junction bases: 13. CDR3 size: 16 residues. CDR1 SGDLS and CDR2 YYNGEE come from the germline V gene.

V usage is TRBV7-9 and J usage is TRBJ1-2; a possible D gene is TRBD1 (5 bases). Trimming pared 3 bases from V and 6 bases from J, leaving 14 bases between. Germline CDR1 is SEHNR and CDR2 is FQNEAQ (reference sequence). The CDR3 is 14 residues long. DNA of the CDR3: TGTGCCAGCAGCTTCGGGCAGGGCGGTGATGGCTACACCTTC. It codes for CASSFGQGGDGYTF.

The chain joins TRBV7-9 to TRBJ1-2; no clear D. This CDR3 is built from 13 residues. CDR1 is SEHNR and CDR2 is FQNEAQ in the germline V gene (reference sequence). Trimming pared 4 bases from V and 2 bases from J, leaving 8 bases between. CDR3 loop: CASSSAGNYGYTF. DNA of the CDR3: TGTGCCAGCAGCTCCGCGGGCAACTATGGCTACACCTTC.

This CDR3 is CASSVVDSLGADTQYF. The CDR3 DNA follows: TGTGCCAGCAGCGTAGTTGACTCCCTGGGGGCAGATACGCAGTATTTT. The rearrangement links TRBV9 to TRBJ2-3; D may match TRBD1 or TRBD2 (5 bases each). The germline V and J ends were trimmed by 0 bases and 4 bases, with 15 bases remaining between them. Germline loops: CDR1 SGDLS, CDR2 YYNGEE. The CDR3 loop spans 16 amino acids.

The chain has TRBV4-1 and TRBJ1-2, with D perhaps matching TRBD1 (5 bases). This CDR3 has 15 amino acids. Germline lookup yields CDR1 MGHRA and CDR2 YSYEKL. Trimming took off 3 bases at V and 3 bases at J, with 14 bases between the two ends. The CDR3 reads CASSQRIGADYGYTF. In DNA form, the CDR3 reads TGCGCCAGCAGCCAGCGGATAGGGGCCGACTATGGCTACACCTTC.

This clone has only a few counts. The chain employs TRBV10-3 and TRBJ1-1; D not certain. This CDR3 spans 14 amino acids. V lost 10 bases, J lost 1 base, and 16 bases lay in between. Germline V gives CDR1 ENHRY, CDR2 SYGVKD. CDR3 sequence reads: CATHGSGGNTEAFF. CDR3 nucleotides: TGTGCCACCCACGGGTCGGGCGGGAACACTGAAGCTTTCTTT.

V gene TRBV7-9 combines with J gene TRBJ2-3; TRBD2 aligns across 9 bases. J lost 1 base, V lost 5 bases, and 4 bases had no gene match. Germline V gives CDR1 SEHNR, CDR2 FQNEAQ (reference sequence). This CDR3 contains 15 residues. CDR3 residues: CASSTRTSGTDTQYF. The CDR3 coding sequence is TGTGCCAGCAGCACTAGGACTAGCGGCACAGATACGCAGTATTTT.

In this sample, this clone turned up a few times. The CDR3 is CASREQETQYF. CDR3 in DNA: TGTGCCAGCAGGGAACAAGAGACCCAGTACTTC. The V gene is TRBV7-2, the J gene TRBJ2-5; no definite D call. Deletions cut 6 bases from V and 2 bases from J, with 4 bases between. Germline V gives CDR1 SGHTA, CDR2 FQGNSA. There are 11 residues in the CDR3.

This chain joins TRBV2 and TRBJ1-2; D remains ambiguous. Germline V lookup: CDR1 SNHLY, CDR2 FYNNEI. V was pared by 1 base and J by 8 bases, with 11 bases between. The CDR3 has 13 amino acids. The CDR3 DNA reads TGTGCCAGCAGTGAAGAGGTCCCCAAAGGCTACACCTTC. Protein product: CASSEEVPKGYTF.

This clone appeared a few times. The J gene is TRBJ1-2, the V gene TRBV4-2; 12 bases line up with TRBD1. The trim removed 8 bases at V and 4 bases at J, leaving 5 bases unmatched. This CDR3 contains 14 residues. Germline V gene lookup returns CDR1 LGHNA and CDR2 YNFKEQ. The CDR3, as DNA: TGTGCCAGCCTTGCGGGACAGGGGGCCTATGGCTACACCTTC. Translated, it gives CASLAGQGAYGYTF.

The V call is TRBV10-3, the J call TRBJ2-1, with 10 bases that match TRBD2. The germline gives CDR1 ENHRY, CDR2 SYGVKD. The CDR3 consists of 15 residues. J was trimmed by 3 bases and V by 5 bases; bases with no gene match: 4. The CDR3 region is CAISNLAGVYNEQFF. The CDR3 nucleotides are TGTGCCATCAGTAATCTAGCGGGAGTCTACAATGAGCAGTTCTTC.